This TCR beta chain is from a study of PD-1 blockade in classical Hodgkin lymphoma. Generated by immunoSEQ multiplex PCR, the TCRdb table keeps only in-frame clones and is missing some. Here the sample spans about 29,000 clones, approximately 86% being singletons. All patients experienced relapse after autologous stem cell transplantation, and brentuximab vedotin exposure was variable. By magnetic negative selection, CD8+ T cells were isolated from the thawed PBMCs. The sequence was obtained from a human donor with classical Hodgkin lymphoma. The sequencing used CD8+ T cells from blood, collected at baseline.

Here the CDR3 DNA reads TGTGCCAGCAGCTTACGCCCTCAGGGGAGGGAGACCCAGTACTTC. Its protein product is CASSLRPQGRETQYF. The V call is TRBV7-9, the J call TRBJ2-5, with D perhaps being TRBD1 or TRBD2 (6 bases each). CDR1 SEHNR and CDR2 FQNEAQ come from the germline V gene (reference sequence). V was trimmed by 2 bases and J by 5 bases, leaving 15 bases between them. The CDR3 length is 15 residues.